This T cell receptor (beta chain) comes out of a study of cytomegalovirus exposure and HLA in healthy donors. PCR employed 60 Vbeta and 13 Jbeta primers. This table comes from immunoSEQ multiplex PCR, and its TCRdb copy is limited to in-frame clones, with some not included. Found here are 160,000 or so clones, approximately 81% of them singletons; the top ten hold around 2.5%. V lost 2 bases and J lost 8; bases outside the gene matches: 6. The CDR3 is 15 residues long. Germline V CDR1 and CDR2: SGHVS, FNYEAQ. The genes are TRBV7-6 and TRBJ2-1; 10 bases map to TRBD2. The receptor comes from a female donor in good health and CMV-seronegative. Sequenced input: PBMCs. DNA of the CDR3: TGTGCCAGCAGCTTATACAGCGGGAGGGCTTATGAGCAGTTCTTC. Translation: CASSLYSGRAYEQFF.